This T cell receptor (beta chain) was found in a study of shared clonotypes between healthy human individuals. A note on this clone: The antigen is undetermined.

The data were produced by immunoSEQ multiplex PCR, yet TCRdb's version contains in-frame clones alone and is incomplete. Here the sample spans about 960,000 clones, 60% to 85% being singletons. Trimming removed 0 bases from V and 4 bases from J, with 10 bases in between. This CDR3 region has 14 residues. In germline, CDR1 is SGHRS, CDR2 YFSETQ. Study-wide results and caveats: Although depth was large, rarefaction showed that sequencing of the sorted subsets was incomplete.

The sequence was obtained from a man in his late teens or twenties in good health. The chain couples TRBV5-1 to TRBJ2-5; D remains ambiguous. Source material: memory CD4+ T cells sorted from blood. Subset noted: CD45RA-negative fraction. The CDR3 DNA sequence: TGCGCCAGCAGCTTGGGGACCAGAGGAGAGACCCAGTACTTC. As protein: CASSLGTRGETQYF.